What follows are 5 T cell receptor beta chains derived from one specimen sequenced in a study of technical replicates of blood from a handful of donors. Measured with immunoSEQ multiplex PCR; TCRdb has only the in-frame clones, and not every one. The data contain about 85,000 clones, around 94% of them singletons. Sequencing used T cells isolated from PBMCs. The receptors were gathered from a human donor in good health.

Regarding this clone: A read error may account for a junction end that differs from germline. The genes are TRBV7-7 and TRBJ2-5; weak D call: TRBD1 (5 bases). The CDR3 has 15 residues. Germline V gene lookup returns CDR1 SSHAT and CDR2 FNYEAQ (reference sequence). DNA for the CDR3: TGTGCTAGCACCCGTAACCAGGGATTCGGGGAGACCCAGTACTTC. It translates to CASTRNQGFGETQYF.

The chain couples TRBV19 to TRBJ1-4; no reliable D call. Trimming pared 5 bases from V and 5 bases from J, leaving 9 bases between. The germline CDR1 and CDR2 sequences are LNHDA and SQIVND (reference sequence). The length of the CDR3 is 13 residues. Here the CDR3 reads CASSSLLNEKLFF. Written as DNA, the CDR3 is TGTGCCAGTAGTTCGCTTCTAAATGAAAAACTGTTTTTT.

V is TRBV6-6 and J is TRBJ1-5; D is unclear. The germline V gene has CDR1 MNHNY and CDR2 SVGAGI (reference sequence). The CDR3 extends over 15 amino acids. V lost 2 bases and J 5 bases, leaving 13 bases between the germline ends. CDR3 DNA sequence: TGTGCCAGCAGTTACATCTATCTCTTGCATCAGCCCCAGCATTTT. Translating gives CASSYIYLLHQPQHF.

The chain recombines TRBV28 with TRBJ1-5; D is uncertain. Trimming removed 5 bases at V and 0 bases at J, with 11 bases between. From germline, CDR1 is MDHEN and CDR2 SYDVKM. This CDR3 spans 15 amino acids. The CDR3 loop reads CASSPGGRSNQPQHF. In DNA form, the CDR3 reads TGTGCCAGCAGTCCAGGTGGCCGTAGCAATCAGCCCCAGCATTTT. Based on the CDR3 plus reference TRBV28 and TRBJ1-5, the full variable domain is DVKVTQSSRYLVKRTGEKVFLECVQDMDHENMFWYRQDPGLGLRLIYFSYDVKMKEKGDIPEGYSVSREKKERFSLILESASTNQTSMYLCASSPGGRSNQPQHFGDGTRLSIL.

The chain recombines TRBV2 with TRBJ1-5; 8 nucleotides match TRBD1. CDR1 SNHLY and CDR2 FYNNEI come from the germline V gene. Losses at the gene ends were 8 bases for V and 4 bases for J; bases not matched to a gene: 10. There are 15 residues in the CDR3. The CDR3 region is CASCQGATPNQPQHF. CDR3 DNA sequence: TGTGCCAGCTGCCAGGGGGCGACCCCTAATCAGCCCCAGCATTTT. Full variable domain (rest looked up from reference TRBV2 and TRBJ1-5): EPEVTQTPSHQVTQMGQEVILRCVPISNHLYFYWYRQILGQKVEFLVSFYNNEISEKSEIFDDQFSVERPDGSNFTLKIRSTKLEDSAMYFCASCQGATPNQPQHFGDGTRLSIL.